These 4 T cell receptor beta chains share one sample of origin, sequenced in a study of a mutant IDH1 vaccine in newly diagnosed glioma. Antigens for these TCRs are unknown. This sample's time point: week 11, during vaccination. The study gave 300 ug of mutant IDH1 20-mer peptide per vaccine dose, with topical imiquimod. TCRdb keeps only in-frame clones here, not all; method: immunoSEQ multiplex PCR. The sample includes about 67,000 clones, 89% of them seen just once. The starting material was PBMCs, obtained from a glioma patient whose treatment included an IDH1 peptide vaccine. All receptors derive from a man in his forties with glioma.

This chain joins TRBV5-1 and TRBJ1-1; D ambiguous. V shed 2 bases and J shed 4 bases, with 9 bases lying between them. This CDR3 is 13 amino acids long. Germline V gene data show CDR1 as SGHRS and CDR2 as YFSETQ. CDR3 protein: CASSFLGVTEAFF. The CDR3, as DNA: TGCGCCAGCAGCTTCCTAGGAGTCACTGAAGCTTTCTTT.

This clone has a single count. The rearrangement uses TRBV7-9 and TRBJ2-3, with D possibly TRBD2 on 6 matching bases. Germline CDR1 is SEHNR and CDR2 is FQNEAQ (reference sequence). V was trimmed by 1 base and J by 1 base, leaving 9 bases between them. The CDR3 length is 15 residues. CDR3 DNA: TGTGCCAGCAGCTTAGGGGGGGATCGCACAGATACGCAGTATTTT. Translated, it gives CASSLGGDRTDTQYF. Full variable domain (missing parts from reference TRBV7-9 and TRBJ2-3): DTGVSQNPRHKITKRGQNVTFRCDPISEHNRLYWYRQTLGQGPEFLTYFQNEAQLEKSRLLSDRFSAERPKGSFSTLEIQRTEQGDSAMYLCASSLGGDRTDTQYFGPGTRLTVL.

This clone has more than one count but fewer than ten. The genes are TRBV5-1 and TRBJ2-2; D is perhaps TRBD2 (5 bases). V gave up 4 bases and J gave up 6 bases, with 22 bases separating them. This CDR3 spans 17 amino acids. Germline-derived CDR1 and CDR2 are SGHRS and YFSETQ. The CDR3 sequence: CASSLTRSGRRPGELFF. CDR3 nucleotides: TGCGCCAGCAGCCTCACCCGAAGCGGAAGGCGGCCCGGGGAGCTGTTTTTT.

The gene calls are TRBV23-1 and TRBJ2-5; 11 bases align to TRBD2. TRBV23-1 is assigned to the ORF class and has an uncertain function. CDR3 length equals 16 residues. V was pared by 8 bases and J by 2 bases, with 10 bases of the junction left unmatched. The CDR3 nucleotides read TGCGCCAGCGGATTAGCGGGGGGGCCCCCTCAAGAGACCCAGTACTTC. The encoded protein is CASGLAGGPPQETQYF.